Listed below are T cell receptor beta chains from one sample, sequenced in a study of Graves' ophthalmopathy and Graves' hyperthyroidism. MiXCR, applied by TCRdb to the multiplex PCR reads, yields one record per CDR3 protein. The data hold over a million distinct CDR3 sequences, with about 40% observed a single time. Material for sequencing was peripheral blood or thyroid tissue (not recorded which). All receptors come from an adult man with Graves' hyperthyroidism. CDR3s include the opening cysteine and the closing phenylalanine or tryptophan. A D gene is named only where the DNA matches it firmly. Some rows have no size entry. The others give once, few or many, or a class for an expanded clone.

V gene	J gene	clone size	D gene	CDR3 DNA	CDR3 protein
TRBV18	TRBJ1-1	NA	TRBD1	TGTGCCAGCTCAACGGACAGGGCGGAGACTGAAGCTTTCTTT	CASSTDRAETEAFF
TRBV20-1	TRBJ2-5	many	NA	TGCAGTGCAAGGCCCGGCGCGGAGACCCAGTACTTC	CSARPGAETQYF
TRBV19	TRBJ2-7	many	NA	TGTGCCAGTAGTATTAGAAGTGTCGGATCCTACGAGCAGTACTTC	CASSIRSVGSYEQYF
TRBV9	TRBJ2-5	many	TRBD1	TGTGCCAGCAGCGGGACAGGTTCGGGGGAGACCCAGTACTTC	CASSGTGSGETQYF
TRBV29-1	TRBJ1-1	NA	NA	TGCAGCGTTGCGGTGGGACGCCAGAACACTGAAGCTTTCTTT	CSVAVGRQNTEAFF
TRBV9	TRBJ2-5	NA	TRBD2	TGTGCCAGCAGCCCCGGGACTAGCGGCTTTGCCCAGTACTTC	CASSPGTSGFAQYF
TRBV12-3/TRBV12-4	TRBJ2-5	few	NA	TGTGCCAGCAGCACGGGGGGCATTTGGGAGACCCAGTACTTC	CASSTGGIWETQYF
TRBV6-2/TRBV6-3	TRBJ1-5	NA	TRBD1	TGTGCCAGCAGTTACTCTGCAGGGGGTTTACAGCCCCAGCATTTT	CASSYSAGGLQPQHF
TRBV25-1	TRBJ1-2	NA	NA	TGTGCCAGCTTAGGTGGCACTAACTATGGCTACACCTTC	CASLGGTNYGYTF
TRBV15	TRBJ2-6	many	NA	TGTGCCACCAGCAGAGGGGCCACGGACCTCAACGTCCTGACTTTC	CATSRGATDLNVLTF
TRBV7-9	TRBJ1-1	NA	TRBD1	TGTGCCAGCAGTTACGCAAGGACAGGGTCTGAAGCTTTCTTT	CASSYARTGSEAFF
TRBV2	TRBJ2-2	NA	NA	TGTGCCAGCCGAGAGGGACGGATCACCGGGGAGCTGTTTTTT	CASREGRITGELFF
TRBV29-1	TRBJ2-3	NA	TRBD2	TGCAGCGTTGAAGATGGGGCGCTAGCGGGGGGGACGGATACGCAGTATTTT	CSVEDGALAGGTDTQYF
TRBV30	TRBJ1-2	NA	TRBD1	TGTGCCTGGAACCGACAGGGGGATCCTGGTGGCTACACCTTC	CAWNRQGDPGGYTF
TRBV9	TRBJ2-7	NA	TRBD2	TGTGCCAGCAGCGTATATGGGGCTAGCGGCTACGAGCAGTACTTC	CASSVYGASGYEQYF
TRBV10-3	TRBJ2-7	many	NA	TGTGCCATCAGTGATAGAGGGCAGGGTGTCAACGAGCAGTACTTC	CAISDRGQGVNEQYF
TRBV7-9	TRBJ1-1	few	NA	TGTGCCAGCAGCTTAGGACGGGTGGGGAACACTGAAGCTTTCTTT	CASSLGRVGNTEAFF
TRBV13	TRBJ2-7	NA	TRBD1	TGTGCCAGCAACCGGGACAGGGAGGGGAGCTCCTACGAGCAGTACTTC	CASNRDREGSSYEQYF
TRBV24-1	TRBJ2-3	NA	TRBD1	TGTGCCACCAGTGATGGAGACAGGGTGGGTACAGATACGCAGTATTTT	CATSDGDRVGTDTQYF
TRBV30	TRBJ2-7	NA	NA	TGTGCCTGGAGTGTCGGGTCCTCCTACGAGCAGTACTTC	CAWSVGSSYEQYF
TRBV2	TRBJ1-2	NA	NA	TGTGCCAGCGACAACCCTGGACAGCCGACGCTCTACGGCTACACCTTC	CASDNPGQPTLYGYTF
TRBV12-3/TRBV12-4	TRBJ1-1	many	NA	TGTGCCAGCATCGACCGAGGGTGGACGGACACTGAAGCTTTCTTT	CASIDRGWTDTEAFF
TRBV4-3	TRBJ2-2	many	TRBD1	TGCGCCAGCAGCCGATCGACAGGGACGAACACCGGGGAGCTGTTTTTT	CASSRSTGTNTGELFF
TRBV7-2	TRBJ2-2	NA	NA	TGTGCCAGCAGCCCCTATGACCGAGACGGGGAGCTGTTTTTT	CASSPYDRDGELFF
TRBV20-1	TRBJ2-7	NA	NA	TGCAGTGCTAGGGCCAGCTATCAACACGAGCAGTACTTC	CSARASYQHEQYF
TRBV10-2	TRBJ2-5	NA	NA	TGCGCCAGCAGGGCGAGTGAGGGGACCCAGTACTTC	CASRASEGTQYF
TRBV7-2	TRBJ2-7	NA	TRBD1	TGTGCCAGCAGCTTAGAGGGGGCTCCAACTTACGAGCAGTACTTC	CASSLEGAPTYEQYF
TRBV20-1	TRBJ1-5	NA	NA	TGCAGTGCTAGCTCCCACTTCGGGCAGCCCCAGCATTTT	CSASSHFGQPQHF
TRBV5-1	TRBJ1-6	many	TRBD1	TGCGCCAGCAGCACGGGGACAGGGAGCAGTTCACCCCTCCACTTT	CASSTGTGSSSPLHF
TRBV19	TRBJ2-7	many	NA	TGTGCCAGCTCTAGAACCTTTGGCTACGAGCAGTACTTC	CASSRTFGYEQYF
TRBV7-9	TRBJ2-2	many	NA	TGTGCCACCCAGTGGGGGTCGAACACCGGGGAGCTGTTTTTT	CATQWGSNTGELFF
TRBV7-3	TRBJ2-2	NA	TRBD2	TGTGCCAGCAGCTTTCTAGCGGGAGCCACCGGGGAGCTGTTTTTT	CASSFLAGATGELFF
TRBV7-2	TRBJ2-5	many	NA	TGTGCCAGCAGCTCCGACCCGTACCAAGAGACCCAGTACTTC	CASSSDPYQETQYF
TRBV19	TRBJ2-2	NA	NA	TGTGCCAGTACCCCCTACGGAAACACCGGGGAGCTGTTTTTT	CASTPYGNTGELFF
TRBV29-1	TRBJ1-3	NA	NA	TGCAGCGTTGTTGGGCGAAACACCATATATTTT	CSVVGRNTIYF
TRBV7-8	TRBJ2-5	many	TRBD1	TGTGCCAGCAGCTTACGGGACAGGGGGACCCAGTACTTC	CASSLRDRGTQYF
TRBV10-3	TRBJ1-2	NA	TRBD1	TGTGCCATCAGTGAGCTAGACAGGGGCTCGATCTATGGCTACACCTTC	CAISELDRGSIYGYTF
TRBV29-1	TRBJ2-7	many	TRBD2	TGCAGCGTTCTGACACAGAGGACTAGCGGGAGCTGGTACGAGCAGTACTTC	CSVLTQRTSGSWYEQYF
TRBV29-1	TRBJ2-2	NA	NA	TGCAGCGTTGATTCAGGGGGGAACACCGGGGAGCTGTCTTGG	CSVDSGGNTGELSW
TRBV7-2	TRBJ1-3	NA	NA	TGTGCCAGCAGCTTAACACAACTGAGCTCTGGAAACACCATATATTTT	CASSLTQLSSGNTIYF
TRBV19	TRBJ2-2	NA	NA	TGTGCCAGTAGTGTTTGGGACTTTAACACCGGGGAGCTGTTTTTT	CASSVWDFNTGELFF
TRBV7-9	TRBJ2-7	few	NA	TGTGCCAGCAGTCCCCGAGAACCCTCCTACGAGCAGTACTTC	CASSPREPSYEQYF
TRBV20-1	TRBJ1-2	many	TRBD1	TGCAGTGCTATACAGGGGATTTATGGCTACACCTTC	CSAIQGIYGYTF
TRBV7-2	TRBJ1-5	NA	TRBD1	TGTGCCAGCAGCTCGGGGGACAGGGGTGCTCAGCCCCAGCATTTT	CASSSGDRGAQPQHF
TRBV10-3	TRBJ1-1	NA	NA	TGTGCCATCAGGGTCACAGGGTCGAACACTGAAGCTTTCTTT	CAIRVTGSNTEAFF
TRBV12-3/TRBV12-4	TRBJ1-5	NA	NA	TGTGCCAGCAGCCCAAGCAGCGGGAGGGTGCAAGAGACCCAGCATTTT	CASSPSSGRVQETQHF
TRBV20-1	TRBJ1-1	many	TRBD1	TGCAGTGCGGCGGGACAGCTGAACACTGAAGCTTTCTTT	CSAAGQLNTEAFF
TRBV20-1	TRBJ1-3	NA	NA	TGCAGTGCTATATCAAATTGGATGAACACCATATATTTT	CSAISNWMNTIYF
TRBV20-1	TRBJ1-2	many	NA	TGCAGTGCTAGACCCCGGGACCGACTTAACTATGGCTACACCTTC	CSARPRDRLNYGYTF
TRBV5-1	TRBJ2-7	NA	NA	TGCGCCAGCAGCTTAAGACAGAAGACCTACGAGCAGTACTTC	CASSLRQKTYEQYF
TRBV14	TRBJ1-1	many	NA	TGTGCCAGCAGCCCACGGGGAGGGATGGAAGCTTTCTTT	CASSPRGGMEAFF
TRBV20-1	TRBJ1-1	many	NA	TGCAGTGCTAGAGACCAGTTCGCTTTCTTT	CSARDQFAFF
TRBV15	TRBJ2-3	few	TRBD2	TGTGCCACCAGCAGAGTAGCGGGAGGGCGTGTAGATACGCAGTATTTT	CATSRVAGGRVDTQYF
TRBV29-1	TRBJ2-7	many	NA	TGCAGCGTTGAAGGTAGATTCTCCTACGAGCAGTACTTC	CSVEGRFSYEQYF
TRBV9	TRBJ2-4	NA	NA	TGTGCCAGCAGCCTAGGACAGACTGCCCCTAACATTCAGTACTTC	CASSLGQTAPNIQYF
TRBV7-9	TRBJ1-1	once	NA	TGTGCCAGCAGCTTAGTGGGCATCGGTGCTTTCTTT	CASSLVGIGAFF
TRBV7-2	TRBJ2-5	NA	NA	TGTGCCAGCAGCCCTCAGTTCGGGACTCGTCAAGAGACCCAGTACTTC	CASSPQFGTRQETQYF
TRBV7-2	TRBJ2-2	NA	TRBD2	TGTGTCAGCAGCTCTAGCGGGAGGGCCACCGGGGAGCTGTTTTTT	CVSSSSGRATGELFF
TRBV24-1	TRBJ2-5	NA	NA	TGTGCCAGCAGTGATGGGTTAGGGCGAGCCAATCAGCCCCAGTACTTC	CASSDGLGRANQPQYF